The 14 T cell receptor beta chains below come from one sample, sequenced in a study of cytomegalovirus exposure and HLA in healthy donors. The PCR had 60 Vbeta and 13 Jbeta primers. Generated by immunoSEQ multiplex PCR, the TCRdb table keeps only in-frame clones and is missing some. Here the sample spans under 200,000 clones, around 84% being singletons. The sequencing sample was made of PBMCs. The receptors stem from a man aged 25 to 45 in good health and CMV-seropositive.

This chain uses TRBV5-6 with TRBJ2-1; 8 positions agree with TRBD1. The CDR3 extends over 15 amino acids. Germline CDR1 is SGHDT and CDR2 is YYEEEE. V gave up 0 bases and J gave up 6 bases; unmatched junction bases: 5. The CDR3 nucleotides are TGTGCCAGCAGCTTGGGAAGGGACAGGTTCAATGAGCAGTTCTTC. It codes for CASSLGRDRFNEQFF.

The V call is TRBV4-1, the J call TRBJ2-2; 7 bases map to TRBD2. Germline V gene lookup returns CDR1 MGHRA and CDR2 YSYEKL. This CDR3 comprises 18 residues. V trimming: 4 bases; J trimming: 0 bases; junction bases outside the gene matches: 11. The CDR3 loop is CASSRRASGAANTGELFF. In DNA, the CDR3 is TGCGCCAGCAGCCGAAGGGCTAGCGGAGCCGCGAACACCGGGGAGCTGTTTTTT.

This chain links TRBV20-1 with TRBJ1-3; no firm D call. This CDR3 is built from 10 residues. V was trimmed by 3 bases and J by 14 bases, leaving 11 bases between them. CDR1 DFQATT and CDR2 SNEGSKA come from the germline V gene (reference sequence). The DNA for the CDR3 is TGCAGTGCTAGCAGAAGTAAAGTATATTTT. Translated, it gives CSASRSKVYF.

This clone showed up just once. In DNA form, the CDR3 reads TGTGCCAGCAGCGCCGGGACTAACTCCTACGAGCAGTACTTC. Amino acid sequence: CASSAGTNSYEQYF. The rearrangement uses TRBV11-2 and TRBJ2-7; 7 bases map to TRBD2. Germline trimming cut 5 bases from V and 0 bases from J; bases unmatched to any gene: 4. Germline V CDR1 and CDR2: SGHAT, FQNNGV. This CDR3 contains 14 residues.

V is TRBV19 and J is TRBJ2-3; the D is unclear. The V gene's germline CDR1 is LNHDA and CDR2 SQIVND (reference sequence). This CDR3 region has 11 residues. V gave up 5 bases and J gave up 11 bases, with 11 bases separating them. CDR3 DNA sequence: TGTGCCAGTAGTGTCCCCTCGGGGCAGTATTTT. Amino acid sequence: CASSVPSGQYF. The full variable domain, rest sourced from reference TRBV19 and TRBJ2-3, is DGGITQSPKYLFRKEGQNVTLSCEQNLNHDAMYWYRQDPGQGLRLIYYSQIVNDFQKGDIAEGYSVSREKKESFPLTVTSAQKNPTAFYLCASSVPSGQYFGPGTRLTVL.

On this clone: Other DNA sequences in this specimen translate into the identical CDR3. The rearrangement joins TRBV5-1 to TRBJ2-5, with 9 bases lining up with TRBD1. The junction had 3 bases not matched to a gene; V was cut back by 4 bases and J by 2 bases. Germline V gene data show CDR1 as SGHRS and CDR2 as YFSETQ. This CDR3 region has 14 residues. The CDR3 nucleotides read TGCGCCAGCAGCCCACAGGGGGCACAAGAGACCCAGTACTTC. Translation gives CASSPQGAQETQYF.

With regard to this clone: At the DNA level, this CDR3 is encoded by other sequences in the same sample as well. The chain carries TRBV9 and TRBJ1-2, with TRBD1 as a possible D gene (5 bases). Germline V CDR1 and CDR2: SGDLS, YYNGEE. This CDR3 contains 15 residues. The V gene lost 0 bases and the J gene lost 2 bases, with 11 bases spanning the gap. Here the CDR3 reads CASSVATGGNYGYTF. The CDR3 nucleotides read TGTGCCAGCAGCGTAGCTACGGGGGGGAACTATGGCTACACCTTC.

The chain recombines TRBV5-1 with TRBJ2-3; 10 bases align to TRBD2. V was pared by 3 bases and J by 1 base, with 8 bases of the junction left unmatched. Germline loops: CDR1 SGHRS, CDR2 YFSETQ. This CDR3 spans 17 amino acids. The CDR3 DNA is TGCGCCAGCAGCTCGGAATGGACTAGCGGTCGCACAGATACGCAGTATTTT. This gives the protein CASSSEWTSGRTDTQYF.

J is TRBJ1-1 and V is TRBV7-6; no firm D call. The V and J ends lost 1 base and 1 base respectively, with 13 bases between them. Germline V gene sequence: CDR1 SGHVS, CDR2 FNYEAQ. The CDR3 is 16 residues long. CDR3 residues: CASSLVLKQKNTEAFF. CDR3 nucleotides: TGTGCCAGCAGCTTAGTTTTGAAACAAAAGAACACTGAAGCTTTCTTT.

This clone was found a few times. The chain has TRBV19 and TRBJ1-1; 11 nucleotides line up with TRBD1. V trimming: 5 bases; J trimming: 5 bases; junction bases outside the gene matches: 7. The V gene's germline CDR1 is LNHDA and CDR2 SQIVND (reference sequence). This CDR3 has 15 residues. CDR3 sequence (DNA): TGTGCCAGTAGTCTAGGACAGGGGGCGACGACTGAAGCTTTCTTT. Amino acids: CASSLGQGATTEAFF.

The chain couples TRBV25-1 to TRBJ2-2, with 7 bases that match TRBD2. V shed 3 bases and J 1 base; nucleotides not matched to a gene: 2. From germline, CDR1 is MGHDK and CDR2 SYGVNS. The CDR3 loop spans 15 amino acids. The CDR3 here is CASSESGGNTGELFF. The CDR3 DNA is TGTGCCAGCAGTGAGTCGGGGGGGAACACCGGGGAGCTGTTTTTT.

CDR3 residues: CASTKVTGSIQYF. DNA for the CDR3: TGTGCCAGCACAAAAGTGACAGGTTCTATTCAGTACTTC. The chain employs TRBV6-6 and TRBJ2-4; D may be TRBD1 (6 bases). From germline, CDR1 is MNHNY and CDR2 SVGAGI (reference sequence). The CDR3 is made up of 13 amino acids. V lost 7 bases, J lost 10 bases, and 17 bases lay in between.

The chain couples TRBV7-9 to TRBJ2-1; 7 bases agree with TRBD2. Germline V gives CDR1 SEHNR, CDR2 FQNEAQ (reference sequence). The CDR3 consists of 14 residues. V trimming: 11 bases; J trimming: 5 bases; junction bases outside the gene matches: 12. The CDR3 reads CAVQRASGHNEQFF. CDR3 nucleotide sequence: TGTGCCGTACAAAGGGCTAGCGGACACAATGAGCAGTTCTTC.

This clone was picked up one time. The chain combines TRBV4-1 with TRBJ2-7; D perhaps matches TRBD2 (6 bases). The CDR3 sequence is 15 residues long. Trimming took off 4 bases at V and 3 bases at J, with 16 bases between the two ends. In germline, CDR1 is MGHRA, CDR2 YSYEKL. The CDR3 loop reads CASSLTGGDLYEQYV. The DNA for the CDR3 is TGCGCCAGCAGCCTCACCGGCGGGGATCTCTACGAGCAGTACGTC.